A selection of T cell receptor beta chains follows, all from one sample in a study of blood T cell repertoires in COVID-19. This table comes from immunoSEQ multiplex PCR, and its TCRdb copy is limited to in-frame clones, with some not included. The table records 350,000 to 500,000 clones, roughly 84% of them present only once. The specimen sequenced was PBMCs or T cells enriched from blood (not recorded which). The receptors shown here come from a woman in her late teens or twenties who had been exposed to COVID-19. Each CDR3 is given with its conserved first and last residue. Fields, in order: J gene, CDR3 length, V gene, clone size, D gene, CDR3 DNA, CDR3 protein. D genes are given only for firm matches. Where a row states a size, it is once, few, many or the class of an expanded clone; other rows omit it.

TRBJ2-3,15,TRBV7-2,.,.,TGTGCCAGCAGCTTCTGGGGGGTCCGCACAGATACGCAGTATTTT,CASSFWGVRTDTQYF
TRBJ1-2,16,TRBV27,.,TRBD1,TGTGCCAGCAGTCCGGACAGGGCCACTCTATCAGGTGGCTACACCTTC,CASSPDRATLSGGYTF
TRBJ1-1,15,TRBV2,.,.,TGTGCCAGCAATCCTACAGGGATGGGGGCCACTGAAGCTTTCTTT,CASNPTGMGATEAFF
TRBJ2-2,17,TRBV27,.,TRBD2,TGTGCCAGCAGTTTAGGGCTAGCGGGGTCGAACACCGGGGAGCTGTTTTTT,CASSLGLAGSNTGELFF
TRBJ1-2,16,TRBV27,.,.,TGTGCCAGCAGTTTTCGGTCCAGTTCGGCCGGGTCTGGCTACACCTTC,CASSFRSSSAGSGYTF
TRBJ2-2,14,TRBV4-2,.,.,TGTGCCAGCAGCCAAGACACGACTCTCCGGGAGCTGTTTTTT,CASSQDTTLRELFF
TRBJ1-5,14,TRBV7-8,.,.,TGTGCCAGCAGCTTAGCGCCAGCGGGGCAGCCCCAGCATTTT,CASSLAPAGQPQHF
TRBJ2-1,16,TRBV2,.,.,TGTGCCAGCAGTTCGGTCACGCAGGGTCCAAACAATGAGCAGTTCTTC,CASSSVTQGPNNEQFF
TRBJ2-7,15,TRBV4-2,.,TRBD1,TGTGCCAGCAGCCCCCTGGGACAGGGGGCCTACGAGCAGTACTTC,CASSPLGQGAYEQYF
TRBJ1-2,13,TRBV3-1/TRBV3-2,.,TRBD1,TGTGCCAGCAGTCAACAGGGGCGGCGGGGCTACACCTTC,CASSQQGRRGYTF
TRBJ2-7,14,TRBV11-2,.,.,TGTGCCAGCAGCTTGGTTGGGAGTACCTACGAGCAGTACTTC,CASSLVGSTYEQYF
TRBJ1-2,15,TRBV9,once,.,TGTGCCAGCAGCGTAGGTTGGGGGCTATCGGATGGCTACACCTTC,CASSVGWGLSDGYTF